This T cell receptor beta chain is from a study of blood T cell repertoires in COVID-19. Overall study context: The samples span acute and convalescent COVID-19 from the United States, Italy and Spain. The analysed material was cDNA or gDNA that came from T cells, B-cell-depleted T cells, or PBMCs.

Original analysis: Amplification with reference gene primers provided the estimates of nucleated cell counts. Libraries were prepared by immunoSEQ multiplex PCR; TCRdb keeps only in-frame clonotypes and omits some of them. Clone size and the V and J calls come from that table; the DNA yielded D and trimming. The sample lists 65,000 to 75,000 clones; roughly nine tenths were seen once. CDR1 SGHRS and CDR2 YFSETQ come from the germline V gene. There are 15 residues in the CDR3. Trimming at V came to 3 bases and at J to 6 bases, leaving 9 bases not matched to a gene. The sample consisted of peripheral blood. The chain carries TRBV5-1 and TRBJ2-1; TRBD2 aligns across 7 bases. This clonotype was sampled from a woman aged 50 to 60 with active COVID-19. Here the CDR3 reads CASSSSGVSGNEQFF. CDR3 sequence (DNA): TGCGCCAGCAGCTCAAGCGGGGTAAGCGGCAATGAGCAGTTCTTC.